Sequencing of this T cell receptor (beta chain) was carried out in a study of tumor-infiltrating lymphocytes in primary liver carcinoma. Overall study: The yield of productive TCRbeta reads per sample was roughly 3.65 to 7.5 million and was similar across tissue types.

The input was 450 to 500 ng total RNA; TCR beta cDNA was made from it with a constant-region primer. ARM-PCR was slightly modified, and three nested multiplex PCR rounds with it gave rise to the TCR beta libraries. TRBV1-TRBV30 forward and Cbeta reverse primers drove the first two roughly 10-cycle rounds. Each CDR3 protein gets one entry after TCRdb re-called the multiplex PCR reads with MiXCR. The sample has 320,000 or so distinct CDR3 sequences; approximately 60% are singletons. The length of the CDR3 is 14 residues. The germline gives CDR1 SGHAT, CDR2 FQDESV (reference sequence). For blood RNA, unsorted whole blood served as the source, and germline DNA was extracted too. In regard to this clonotype: The junction shows a germline mismatch at one end, possibly a read error.

The V call is TRBV11-1, the J call TRBJ2-3; TRBD2 might be the D (7 bases). Source material: peripheral blood. The receptor comes from a man in his forties with primary liver carcinoma and hepatitis B virus infection. In nucleotides, the CDR3 is TGTGTCAGCGACGGGGGGCGAAGCACAGATACACAGTATTTT. Protein: CVSDGGRSTDTQYF.